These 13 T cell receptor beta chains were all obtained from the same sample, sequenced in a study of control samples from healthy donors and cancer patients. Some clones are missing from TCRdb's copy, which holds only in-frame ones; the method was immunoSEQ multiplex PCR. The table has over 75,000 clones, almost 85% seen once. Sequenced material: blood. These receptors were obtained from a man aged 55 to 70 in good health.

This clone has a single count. CDR3 sequence: CATTTGGVGETQYF. CDR3 sequence (DNA): TGTGCCACCACGACAGGGGGCGTGGGTGAGACCCAGTACTTC. The V call is TRBV6-5, the J call TRBJ2-5, with 10 bases fitting TRBD1. The V gene's germline CDR1 is MNHEY and CDR2 SVGAGI. The CDR3 consists of 14 residues. Unmatched junction bases numbered 10, after V lost 10 bases and J lost 5 bases.

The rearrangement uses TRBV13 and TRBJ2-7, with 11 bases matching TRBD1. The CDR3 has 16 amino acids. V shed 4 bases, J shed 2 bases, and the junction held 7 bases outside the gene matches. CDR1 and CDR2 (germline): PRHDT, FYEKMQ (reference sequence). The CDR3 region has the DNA TGTGCCAGCAGCTCGCCCGGGACAGGGGGAACCTACGAGCAGTACTTC. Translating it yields CASSSPGTGGTYEQYF.

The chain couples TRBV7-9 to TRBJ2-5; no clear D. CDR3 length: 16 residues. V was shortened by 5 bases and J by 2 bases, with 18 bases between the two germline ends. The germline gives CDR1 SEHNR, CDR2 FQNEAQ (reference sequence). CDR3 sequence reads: CASSPRVRTEQETQYF. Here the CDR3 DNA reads TGTGCCAGCAGCCCCCGGGTCCGGACGGAGCAAGAGACCCAGTACTTC.

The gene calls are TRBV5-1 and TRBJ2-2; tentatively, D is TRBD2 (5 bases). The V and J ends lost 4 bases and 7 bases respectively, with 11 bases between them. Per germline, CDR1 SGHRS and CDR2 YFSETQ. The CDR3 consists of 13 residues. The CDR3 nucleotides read TGCGCCAGCAGCAAGGACGGACTCGGGGAGCTGTTTTTT. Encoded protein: CASSKDGLGELFF.

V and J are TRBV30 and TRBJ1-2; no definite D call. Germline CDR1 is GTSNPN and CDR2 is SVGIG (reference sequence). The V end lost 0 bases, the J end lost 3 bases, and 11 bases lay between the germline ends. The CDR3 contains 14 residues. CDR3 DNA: TGTGCCTGGAGTGTGTGGGGTGGCGACTATGGCTACACCTTC. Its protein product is CAWSVWGGDYGYTF.

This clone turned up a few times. The CDR3 protein is CASSTRGDLWTNTIYF. CDR3 sequence (DNA): TGTGCCAGTAGTACTCGGGGCGACCTCTGGACAAACACCATATATTTT. This chain connects TRBV19 to TRBJ1-3; D is possibly TRBD1 (5 bases). The CDR3 contains 16 residues. Trimming pared 4 bases from V and 6 bases from J, leaving 19 bases between. Germline CDR1 LNHDA, CDR2 SQIVND (reference sequence).

The CDR3 region has the DNA TGTGCCAGTAGTAAGGGTGAATCCCTGGGGGATGAGCAGTTCTTC. Amino acids: CASSKGESLGDEQFF. The J gene is TRBJ2-1, the V gene TRBV19; D tentatively reads TRBD1 or TRBD2 (5 bases each). Trimming took off 4 bases at V and 8 bases at J, with 18 bases between the two ends. Germline V gene lookup returns CDR1 LNHDA and CDR2 SQIVND (reference sequence). CDR3 length: 15 residues.

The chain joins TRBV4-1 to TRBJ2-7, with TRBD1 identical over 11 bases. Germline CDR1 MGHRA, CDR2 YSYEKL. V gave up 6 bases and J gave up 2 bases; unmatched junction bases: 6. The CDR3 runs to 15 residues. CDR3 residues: CASRPWTGGTYEQYF. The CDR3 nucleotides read TGCGCCAGCAGACCTTGGACAGGGGGCACCTACGAGCAGTACTTC.

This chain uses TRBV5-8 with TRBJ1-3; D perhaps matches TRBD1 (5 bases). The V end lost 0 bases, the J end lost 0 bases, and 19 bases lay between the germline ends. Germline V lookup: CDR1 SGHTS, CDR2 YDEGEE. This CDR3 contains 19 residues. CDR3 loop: CASSLAGYGGYSSGNTIYF. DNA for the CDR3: TGTGCCAGCAGCTTGGCCGGCTATGGGGGATATAGCTCTGGAAACACCATATATTTT.

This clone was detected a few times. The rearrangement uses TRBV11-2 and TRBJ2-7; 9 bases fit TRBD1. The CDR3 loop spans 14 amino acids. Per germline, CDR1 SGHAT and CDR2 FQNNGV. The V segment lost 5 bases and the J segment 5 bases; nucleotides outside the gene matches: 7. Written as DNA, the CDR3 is TGTGCCAGCAGCCCGGGACAGGGAATCCACGAGCAGTACTTC. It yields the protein CASSPGQGIHEQYF.

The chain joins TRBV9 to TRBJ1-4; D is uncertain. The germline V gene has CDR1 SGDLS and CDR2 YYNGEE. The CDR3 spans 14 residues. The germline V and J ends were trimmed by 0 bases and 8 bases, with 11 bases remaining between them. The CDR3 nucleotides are TGTGCCAGCAGCGTAGGAAGGTCCATGGAAAAACTGTTTTTT. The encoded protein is CASSVGRSMEKLFF. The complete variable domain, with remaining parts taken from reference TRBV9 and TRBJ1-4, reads DSGVTQTPKHLITATGQRVTLRCSPRSGDLSVYWYQQSLDQGLQFLIQYYNGEERAKGNILERFSAQQFPDLHSELNLSSLELGDSALYFCASSVGRSMEKLFFGSGTQLSVL.

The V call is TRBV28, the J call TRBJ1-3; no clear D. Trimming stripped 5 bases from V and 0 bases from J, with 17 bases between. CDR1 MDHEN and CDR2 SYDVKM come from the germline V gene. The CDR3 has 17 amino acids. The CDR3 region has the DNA TGTGCCAGCAGTCCCTCTTATGAATCGGTCTCTGGAAACACCATATATTTT. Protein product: CASSPSYESVSGNTIYF. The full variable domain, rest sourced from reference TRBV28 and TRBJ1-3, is DVKVTQSSRYLVKRTGEKVFLECVQDMDHENMFWYRQDPGLGLRLIYFSYDVKMKEKGDIPEGYSVSREKKERFSLILESASTNQTSMYLCASSPSYESVSGNTIYFGEGSWLTVV.

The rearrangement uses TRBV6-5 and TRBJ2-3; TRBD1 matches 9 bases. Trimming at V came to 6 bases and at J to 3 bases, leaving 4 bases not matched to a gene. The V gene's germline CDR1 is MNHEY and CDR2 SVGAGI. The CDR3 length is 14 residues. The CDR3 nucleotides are TGTGCCAGCAGGGCCGGGACAGGGACAGATACGCAGTATTTT. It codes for CASRAGTGTDTQYF.